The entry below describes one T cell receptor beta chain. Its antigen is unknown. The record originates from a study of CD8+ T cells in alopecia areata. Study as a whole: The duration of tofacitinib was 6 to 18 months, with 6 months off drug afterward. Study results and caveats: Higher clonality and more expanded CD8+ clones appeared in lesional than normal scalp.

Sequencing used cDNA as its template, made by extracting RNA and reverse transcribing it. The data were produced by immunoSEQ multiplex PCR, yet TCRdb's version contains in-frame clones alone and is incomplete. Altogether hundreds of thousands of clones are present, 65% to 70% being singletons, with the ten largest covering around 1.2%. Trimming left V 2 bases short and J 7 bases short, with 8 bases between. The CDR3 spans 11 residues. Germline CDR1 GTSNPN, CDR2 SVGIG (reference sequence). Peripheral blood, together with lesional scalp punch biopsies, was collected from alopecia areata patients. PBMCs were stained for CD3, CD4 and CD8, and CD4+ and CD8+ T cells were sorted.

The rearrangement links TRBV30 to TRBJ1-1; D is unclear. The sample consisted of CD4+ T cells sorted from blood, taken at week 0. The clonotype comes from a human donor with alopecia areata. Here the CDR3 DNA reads TGTGCCTGGAGTAAAGGGAGTGAAGCTTTCTTT. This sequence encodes CAWSKGSEAFF. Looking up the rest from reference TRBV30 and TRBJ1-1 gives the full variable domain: SQTIHQWPATLVQPVGSPLSLECTVEGTSNPNLYWYRQAAGRGLQLLFYSVGIGQISSEVPQNLSASRPQDRQFILSSKKLLLSDSGFYLCAWSKGSEAFFGQGTRLTVV.